This TCR beta chain was profiled in a study of monozygotic twins with inflammatory bowel disease. Study-wide results and limits: Especially with disease activity, IBD patients shared fewer clonotypes with others than healthy twins did.

Each TCR library consumed approximately 3,500 ng of total RNA. Generation of cDNA took place in eight separate reactions per sample. TCRdb reprocessed the 5' RACE reads, with one entry per CDR3 protein and no DNA. In all, the sample yields approximately 200,000 distinct CDR3 sequences. Details on this clonotype: Antigen specificity is unknown.

The source of this sequence is a human donor with ulcerative colitis or Crohn's disease, or a healthy co-twin of an affected twin (not recorded which). Sequencing used blood.

CDR3 in amino acids: CASSLFFGPNQPQHF. The chain joins TRBV28 to TRBJ1-5. This CDR3 spans 15 amino acids. The germline V gene encodes CDR1 MDHEN and CDR2 SYDVKM. Full variable domain (remainder filled in from reference TRBV28 and TRBJ1-5): DVKVTQSSRYLVKRTGEKVFLECVQDMDHENMFWYRQDPGLGLRLIYFSYDVKMKEKGDIPEGYSVSREKKERFSLILESASTNQTSMYLCASSLFFGPNQPQHFGDGTRLSIL.